This is a list of T cell receptor beta chains from one sample in a study of blood T cells in healthy people across ages. TCRdb ran MiXCR on the 5' RACE reads and lists one entry per CDR3 protein. Of a few hundred thousand distinct CDR3 sequences in the sample, approximately 47% were seen once. The sample consisted of blood. All receptors derive from a man in his fifties or sixties in good health. CDR3s include the opening cysteine and the closing phenylalanine or tryptophan. The D gene is left open where the match is weak. Clone size, where shown, is once, few, many, or a class for clones that have expanded.

>TRBV5-6|11|-|TRBJ2-1|many
TGTGCCAGCAGCCGAAACAATGAGCAGTTCTTC
CASSRNNEQFF
>TRBV6-5|15|-|TRBJ2-7|-
TGTGCCAGCAGTTACTCGGCCCGGGCAGTGTACGAGCAGTACTTC
CASSYSARAVYEQYF
>TRBV20-1|14|-|TRBJ2-7|-
TGCAGTGCTAGAGATTCACTATACCTCTACGAGCAGTACTTC
CSARDSLYLYEQYF
>TRBV29-1|15|-|TRBJ1-2|few
TGCAGCGTTGAAGTCCCTCCGACAGGAACTTATGGCTACACCTTC
CSVEVPPTGTYGYTF
>TRBV6-1|15|-|TRBJ2-7|once
TGTGCCAGTAGTGAAGTCGGGGGCCAGCGGGGCGAGCAGTACTTC
CASSEVGGQRGEQYF
>TRBV12-5|13|-|TRBJ1-5|-
TGTGCTAGTGGTACAGACAGCAATCAGCCCCAGCATTTT
CASGTDSNQPQHF
>TRBV7-9|12|-|TRBJ1-1|-
TGTGCCAGCAGCCAACAACAGGGTGAAGCTTTCTTT
CASSQQQGEAFF
>TRBV7-9|14|-|TRBJ2-7|few
TGTGCCAGCAGCAAACAGGGAGGTCCCTACGAGCAGTACTTC
CASSKQGGPYEQYF
>TRBV29-1|16|-|TRBJ2-6|many
TGCAGCGTTGAAGGTTGGCAGAGCTCTGGGGCCAACGTCCTGACTTTC
CSVEGWQSSGANVLTF
>TRBV12-3/TRBV12-4|14|-|TRBJ2-1|few
TGTGCCAGCAGTTTTGGGCAAAACTACAATGAGCAGTTCTTC
CASSFGQNYNEQFF
>TRBV4-2|16|TRBD1|TRBJ1-1|few
TGTGCCAGCAGCCCTGGGGCAGGGGGGCAGCACACTGAAGCTTTCTTT
CASSPGAGGQHTEAFF
>TRBV2|13|-|TRBJ1-4|-
TGTGCCAGCAGAGCCTCTACTCGTGAAAAACTGTTTTTT
CASRASTREKLFF
>TRBV20-1|21|TRBD2|TRBJ2-5|-
TGCAGTGCTAGAGTTAGCCTGTGGGCTAGCGGGATTAGGGATCTTATCAATGAGCAGTACTTC
CSARVSLWASGIRDLINEQYF
>TRBV28|15|TRBD1|TRBJ1-2|few
TGTGCCAGCAGTCGACGACCGGGACAGGGGGCTGGCTACACCTTC
CASSRRPGQGAGYTF
>TRBV29-1|13|TRBD1|TRBJ2-1|once
TGCAGCGTCCTACAGGGGAGCAAAGAGACCCAGTTCTTC
CSVLQGSKETQFF
>TRBV5-6|16|-|TRBJ1-1|-
TGTGCCAGCAGCCTACCAATGGGCCGAGGGGGCACTGAAGCTTTCTTT
CASSLPMGRGGTEAFF
>TRBV20-1|14|-|TRBJ1-4|-
TGCAGTGCTAGGGGGGACCTTCCCCCGGAAAAACTGTTTTTT
CSARGDLPPEKLFF
>TRBV5-1|14|-|TRBJ2-7|-
TGCGCCAGCAGCTTGATTTCCAGCTCCTACGAGCAGTACTTC
CASSLISSSYEQYF
>TRBV5-1|15|TRBD1|TRBJ2-5|-
TGCGCCAGCAGAACCGGGACAGACCGGATGGGGACCCAGTACTTC
CASRTGTDRMGTQYF
>TRBV3-1|13|-|TRBJ1-2|many
TGTGCCAGCAGCCCGGGACAAGGGCGCGGCTACACCTTC
CASSPGQGRGYTF
>TRBV28|13|-|TRBJ2-5|-
TGTGCCGGCAGTCTACAGGGTCAAGAGACCCAGTACTTC
CAGSLQGQETQYF
>TRBV20-1|15|-|TRBJ2-3|-
TGCAGTGCTAGAGGGCGCCGAGGAAGGGCAGATACGCAGTATTTT
CSARGRRGRADTQYF
>TRBV5-1|14|-|TRBJ2-5|once
TGCGCCAGCAGCTTGGCCACAGACCAAGAGACCCAGTACTTC
CASSLATDQETQYF
>TRBV7-9|12|TRBD2|TRBJ2-1|-
TGTGCCAGCAGCTTAATAGCGGGGGAGCAGTTCTTC
CASSLIAGEQFF
>TRBV28|15|-|TRBJ2-6|many
TGTGCCAGCAGTCCAGGGAGCTCTGGGGCCAACGTCCTGACTTTC
CASSPGSSGANVLTF
>TRBV12-3/TRBV12-4|14|-|TRBJ1-1|few
TGTGCCAGCAGTCCCTCGGGGTCCAACACTGAAGCTTTCTTT
CASSPSGSNTEAFF
>TRBV7-2|13|-|TRBJ2-4|-
TGTGCCAGCAGCTTACGAGGCAAAAACATTCAGTACTTC
CASSLRGKNIQYF
>TRBV5-1|14|-|TRBJ2-5|-
TGCGCCAGCAGCTTGAAGCCAGGGAGTCAGACCCAGTACTTC
CASSLKPGSQTQYF
>TRBV4-3|16|TRBD2|TRBJ2-1|-
TGCGCCAGCAGCCAAGATATAGGGACTAGCATAAATGAGCAGTTCTTC
CASSQDIGTSINEQFF
>TRBV29-1|12|-|TRBJ2-5|few
TGCAGCGTGGACGGGGGGCAGGAGACCCAGTACTTC
CSVDGGQETQYF
>TRBV2|17|-|TRBJ2-3|few
TGTGCCAGCAGTGCAGCCTTAGCTCTGGGAGGCACAGATACGCAGTATTTT
CASSAALALGGTDTQYF
>TRBV12-3/TRBV12-4|15|-|TRBJ2-1|-
TGTGCCAGCAGTTTCATGGGGGGGGGCGGCAATGAGCAGTTCTTC
CASSFMGGGGNEQFF
>TRBV20-1|12|TRBD2|TRBJ2-3|-
TGCAGTGTGGGGGGGAGCACAGATACGCAGTATTTT
CSVGGSTDTQYF
>TRBV7-2|16|TRBD2|TRBJ2-1|-
TGTGCCACCCGGCGAAGGGCTAGCGGCTCCTACAATGAGCAGTTCTTC
CATRRRASGSYNEQFF
>TRBV18|13|-|TRBJ1-2|-
TGTGCCAGCTCATCCGATATCGGGGATGGCTACACCTTC
CASSSDIGDGYTF
>TRBV29-1|14|TRBD2|TRBJ2-5|-
TGCAGCGGATCCGGACTAGCGGGGCTAGGGGCCCAGTACTTC
CSGSGLAGLGAQYF
>TRBV20-1|13|TRBD1|TRBJ2-7|few
TGCAGTGCCCCAGGACAGGGGATCTACGAGCAGTACTTC
CSAPGQGIYEQYF
>TRBV29-1|13|TRBD1|TRBJ1-2|few
TGCAGCGTTGAAGACCGGGACAGGGCCGGCTACACCTTC
CSVEDRDRAGYTF
>TRBV2|13|-|TRBJ2-3|few
TGTGCCACCGGACTACAAGGAACAGATACGCAGTATTTT
CATGLQGTDTQYF
>TRBV20-1|14|-|TRBJ1-5|many
TGCAGTGCCCTGGGGGGCACCGCCTTAGGAGCCCAGCATTTT
CSALGGTALGAQHF
>TRBV7-2|15|-|TRBJ2-7|-
TGTGCCAGCAGCTCGCGGAGTAGGGGGAGAGAGACCCGGTACTTC
CASSSRSRGRETRYF
>TRBV6-6|15|TRBD2|TRBJ2-1|-
TGTGCCAGCAGTCCGCGGGGGGGCGAAAGACATGAGCAGTTCTTC
CASSPRGGERHEQFF
>TRBV5-1|13|-|TRBJ2-7|-
TGCGCCAGCAGCTTACAAAGTGGAGTCGAGCAGTACTTC
CASSLQSGVEQYF
>TRBV5-6|13|-|TRBJ2-7|-
TGTGCCAGCAGCTTGGCCCACTCCTACGAGCAGTACTTC
CASSLAHSYEQYF
>TRBV5-1|16|TRBD2|TRBJ2-5|-
TGCGCCAGCAGCCTGTTCCTAGCGGGAGGGAGTAATGAGCAGTACTTC
CASSLFLAGGSNEQYF
>TRBV19|14|-|TRBJ1-6|few
TGTGCCAGTACCCCCGGCAATTACGGTTCACCCCTCCACTTT
CASTPGNYGSPLHF
>TRBV7-2|17|-|TRBJ2-5|-
TGTGCCAGCAGCTTGACCGGGACCCGAGCCGGCCAAGAGACCCAGTACTTC
CASSLTGTRAGQETQYF
>TRBV27|18|TRBD2|TRBJ2-7|-
TGTGCCAGCAGTCCCCAGGTTAGCGGGAGGGTTAGCTCCTACGAGCAGTACTTC
CASSPQVSGRVSSYEQYF
>TRBV12-3/TRBV12-4|15|TRBD1|TRBJ2-7|-
TGTGCCAGCAGTTCCGACAGGGACCGTTCCTACGAGCAGTACTTC
CASSSDRDRSYEQYF
>TRBV12-3/TRBV12-4|13|TRBD2|TRBJ2-3|many
TGTGCCAGCAGCCCTGCCCGGGGGGGTACGCAGTATTTT
CASSPARGGTQYF
>TRBV5-1|15|TRBD1|TRBJ2-4|few
TGCGCCAGCAGCTTGGGGGGGACAGGCAAAAACATTCAGTACTTC
CASSLGGTGKNIQYF
>TRBV6-5|15|-|TRBJ1-1|-
TGTGCCAGCAGTTACACCCGACCGACGAACACTGAAGCTTTCTTT
CASSYTRPTNTEAFF